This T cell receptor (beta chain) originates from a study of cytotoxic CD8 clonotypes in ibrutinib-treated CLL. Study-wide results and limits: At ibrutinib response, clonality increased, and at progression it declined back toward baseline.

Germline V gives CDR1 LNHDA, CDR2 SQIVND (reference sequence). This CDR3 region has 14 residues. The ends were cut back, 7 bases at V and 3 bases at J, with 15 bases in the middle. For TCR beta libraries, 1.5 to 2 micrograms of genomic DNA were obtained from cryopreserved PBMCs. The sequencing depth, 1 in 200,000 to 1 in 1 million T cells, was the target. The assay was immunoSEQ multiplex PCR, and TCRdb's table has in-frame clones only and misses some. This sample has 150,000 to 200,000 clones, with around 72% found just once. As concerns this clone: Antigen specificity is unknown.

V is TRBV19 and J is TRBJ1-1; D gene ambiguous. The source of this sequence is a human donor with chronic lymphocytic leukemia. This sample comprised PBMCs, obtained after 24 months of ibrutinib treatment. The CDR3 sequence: CASNPPGGYTEAFF. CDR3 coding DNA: TGTGCCAGTAATCCGCCCGGAGGGTACACTGAAGCTTTCTTT.